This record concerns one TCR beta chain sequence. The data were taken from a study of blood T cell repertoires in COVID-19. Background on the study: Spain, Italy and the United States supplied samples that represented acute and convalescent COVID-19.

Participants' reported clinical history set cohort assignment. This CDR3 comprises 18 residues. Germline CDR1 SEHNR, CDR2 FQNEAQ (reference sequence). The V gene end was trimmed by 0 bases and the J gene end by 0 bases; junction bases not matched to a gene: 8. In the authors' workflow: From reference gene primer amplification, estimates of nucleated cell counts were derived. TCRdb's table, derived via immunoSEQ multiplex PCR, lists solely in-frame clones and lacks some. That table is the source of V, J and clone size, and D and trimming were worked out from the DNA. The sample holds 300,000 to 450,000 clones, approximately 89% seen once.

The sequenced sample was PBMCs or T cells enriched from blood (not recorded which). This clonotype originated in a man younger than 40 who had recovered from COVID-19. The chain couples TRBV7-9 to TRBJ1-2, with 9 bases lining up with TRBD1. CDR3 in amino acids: CASSLALATGGPNYGYTF. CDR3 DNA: TGTGCCAGCAGCTTAGCGCTGGCGACAGGGGGGCCTAACTATGGCTACACCTTC.